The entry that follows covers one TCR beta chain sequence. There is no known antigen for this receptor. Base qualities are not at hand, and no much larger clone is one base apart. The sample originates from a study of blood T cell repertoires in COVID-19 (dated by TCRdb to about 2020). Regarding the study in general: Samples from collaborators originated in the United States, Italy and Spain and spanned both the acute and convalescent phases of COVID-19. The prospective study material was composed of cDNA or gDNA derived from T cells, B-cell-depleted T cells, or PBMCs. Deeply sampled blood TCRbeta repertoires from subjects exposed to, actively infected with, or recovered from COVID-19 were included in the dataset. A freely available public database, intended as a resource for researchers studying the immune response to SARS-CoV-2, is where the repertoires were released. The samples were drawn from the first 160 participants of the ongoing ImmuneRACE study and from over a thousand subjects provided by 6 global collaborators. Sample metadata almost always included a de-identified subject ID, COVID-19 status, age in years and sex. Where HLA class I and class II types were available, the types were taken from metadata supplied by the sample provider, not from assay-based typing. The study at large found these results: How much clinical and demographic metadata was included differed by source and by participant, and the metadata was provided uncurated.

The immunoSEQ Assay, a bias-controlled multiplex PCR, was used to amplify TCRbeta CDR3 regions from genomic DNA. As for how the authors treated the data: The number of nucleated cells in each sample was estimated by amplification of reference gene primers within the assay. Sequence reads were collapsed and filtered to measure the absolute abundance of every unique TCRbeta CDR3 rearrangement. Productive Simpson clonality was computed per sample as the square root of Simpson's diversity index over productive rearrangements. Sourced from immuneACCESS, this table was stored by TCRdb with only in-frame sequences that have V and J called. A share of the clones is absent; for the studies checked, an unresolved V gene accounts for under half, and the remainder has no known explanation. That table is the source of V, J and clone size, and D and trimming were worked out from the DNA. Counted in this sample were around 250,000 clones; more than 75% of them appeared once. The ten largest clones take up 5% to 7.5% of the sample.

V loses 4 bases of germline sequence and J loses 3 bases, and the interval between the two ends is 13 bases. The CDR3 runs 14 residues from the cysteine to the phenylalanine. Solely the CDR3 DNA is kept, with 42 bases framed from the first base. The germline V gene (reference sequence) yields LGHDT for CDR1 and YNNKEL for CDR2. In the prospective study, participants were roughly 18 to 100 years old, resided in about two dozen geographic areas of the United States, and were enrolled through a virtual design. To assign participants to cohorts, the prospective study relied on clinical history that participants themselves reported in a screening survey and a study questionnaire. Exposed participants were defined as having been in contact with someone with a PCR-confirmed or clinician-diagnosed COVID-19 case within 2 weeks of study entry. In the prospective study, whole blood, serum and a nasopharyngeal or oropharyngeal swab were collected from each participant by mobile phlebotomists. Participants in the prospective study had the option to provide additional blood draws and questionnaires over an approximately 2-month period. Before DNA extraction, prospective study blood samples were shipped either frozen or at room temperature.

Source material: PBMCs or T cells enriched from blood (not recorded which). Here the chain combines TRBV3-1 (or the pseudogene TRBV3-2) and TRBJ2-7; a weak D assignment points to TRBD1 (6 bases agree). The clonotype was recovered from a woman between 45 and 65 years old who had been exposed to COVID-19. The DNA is TGTGCCAGCAGCCGTAACAGGGTCGACTACGAGCAGTACTTC. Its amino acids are CASSRNRVDYEQYF.